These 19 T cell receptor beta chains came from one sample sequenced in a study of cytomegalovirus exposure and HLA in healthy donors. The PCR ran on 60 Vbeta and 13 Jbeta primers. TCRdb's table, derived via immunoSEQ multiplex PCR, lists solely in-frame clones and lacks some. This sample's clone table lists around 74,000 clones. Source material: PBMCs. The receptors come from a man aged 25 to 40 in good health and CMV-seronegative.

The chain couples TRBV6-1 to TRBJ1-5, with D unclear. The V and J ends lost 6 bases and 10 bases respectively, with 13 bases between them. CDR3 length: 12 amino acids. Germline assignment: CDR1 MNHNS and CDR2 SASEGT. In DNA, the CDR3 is TGTGCCAGCAGGGGAAGCGGGAAACCCCAGCATTTT. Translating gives CASRGSGKPQHF.

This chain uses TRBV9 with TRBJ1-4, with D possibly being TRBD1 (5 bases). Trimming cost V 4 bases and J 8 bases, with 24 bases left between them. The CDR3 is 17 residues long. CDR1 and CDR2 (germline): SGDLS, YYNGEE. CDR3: CASSPHTLGGLEEKLFF. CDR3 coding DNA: TGTGCCAGCAGCCCTCATACGCTTGGGGGGTTGGAGGAAAAACTGTTTTTT.

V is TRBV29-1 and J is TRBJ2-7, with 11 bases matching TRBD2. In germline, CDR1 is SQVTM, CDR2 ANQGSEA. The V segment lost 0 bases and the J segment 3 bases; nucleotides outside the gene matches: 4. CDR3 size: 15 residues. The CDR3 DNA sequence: TGCAGCGTTGAAGAGCTAGCGGGAGGCCACTACGAGCAGTACTTC. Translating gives CSVEELAGGHYEQYF.

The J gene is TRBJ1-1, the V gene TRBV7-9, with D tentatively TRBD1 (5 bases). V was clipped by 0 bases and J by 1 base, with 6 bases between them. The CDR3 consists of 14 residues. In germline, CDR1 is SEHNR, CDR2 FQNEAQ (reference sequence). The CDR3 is CASSLAGANTEAFF. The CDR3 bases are TGTGCCAGCAGCTTAGCAGGGGCGAACACTGAAGCTTTCTTT.

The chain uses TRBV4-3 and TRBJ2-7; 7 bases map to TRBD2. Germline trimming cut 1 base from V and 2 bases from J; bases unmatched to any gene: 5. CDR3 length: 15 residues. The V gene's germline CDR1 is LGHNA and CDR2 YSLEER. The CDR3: CASSQVGEGPYEQYF. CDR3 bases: TGCGCCAGCAGCCAAGTAGGGGAGGGACCCTACGAGCAGTACTTC.

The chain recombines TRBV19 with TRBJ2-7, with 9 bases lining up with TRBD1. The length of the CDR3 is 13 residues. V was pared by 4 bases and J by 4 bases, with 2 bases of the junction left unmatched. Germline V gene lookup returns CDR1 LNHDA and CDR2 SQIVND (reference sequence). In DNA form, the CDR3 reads TGTGCCAGTAGTAGGGACAGGGCGTACGAGCAGTACTTC. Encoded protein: CASSRDRAYEQYF.

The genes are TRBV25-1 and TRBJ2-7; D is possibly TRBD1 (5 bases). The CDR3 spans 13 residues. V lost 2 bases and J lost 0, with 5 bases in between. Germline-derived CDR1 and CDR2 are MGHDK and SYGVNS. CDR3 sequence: CASSERGSYEQYF. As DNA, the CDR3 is TGTGCCAGCAGTGAAAGGGGCTCCTACGAGCAGTACTTC.

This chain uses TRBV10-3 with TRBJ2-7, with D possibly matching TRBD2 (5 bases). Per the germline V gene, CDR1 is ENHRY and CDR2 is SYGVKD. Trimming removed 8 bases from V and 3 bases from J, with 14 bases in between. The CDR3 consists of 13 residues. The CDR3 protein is CAIRSGNIYEQYF. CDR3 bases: TGTGCCATCCGATCCGGGAATATCTACGAGCAGTACTTC.

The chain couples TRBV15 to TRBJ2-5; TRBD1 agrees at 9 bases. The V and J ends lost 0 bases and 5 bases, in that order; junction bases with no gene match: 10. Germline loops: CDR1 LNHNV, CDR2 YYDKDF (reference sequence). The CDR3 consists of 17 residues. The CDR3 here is CATSRDGPGQGKETQYF. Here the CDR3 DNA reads TGTGCCACCAGCAGAGACGGTCCGGGACAGGGAAAGGAGACCCAGTACTTC.

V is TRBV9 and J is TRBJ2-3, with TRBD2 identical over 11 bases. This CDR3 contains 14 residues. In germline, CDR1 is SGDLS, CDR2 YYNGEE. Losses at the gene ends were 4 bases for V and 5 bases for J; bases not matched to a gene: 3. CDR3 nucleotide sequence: TGTGCCAGCAGCCATACTAGCGGGGGAGATACGCAGTATTTT. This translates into CASSHTSGGDTQYF.

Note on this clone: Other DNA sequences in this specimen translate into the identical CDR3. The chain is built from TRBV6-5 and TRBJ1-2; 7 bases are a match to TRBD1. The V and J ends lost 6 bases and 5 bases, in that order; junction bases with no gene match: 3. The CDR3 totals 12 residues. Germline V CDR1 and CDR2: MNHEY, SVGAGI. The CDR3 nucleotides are TGTGCCAGCAGCACGACAGGGTATGGCTACACCTTC. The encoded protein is CASSTTGYGYTF.

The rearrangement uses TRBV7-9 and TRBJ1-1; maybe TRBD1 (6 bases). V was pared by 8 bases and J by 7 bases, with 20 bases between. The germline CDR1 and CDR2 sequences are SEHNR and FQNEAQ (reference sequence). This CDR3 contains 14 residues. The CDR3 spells CASGNQQGWFEAFF. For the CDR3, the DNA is TGTGCCAGCGGCAATCAACAGGGATGGTTTGAAGCTTTCTTT.

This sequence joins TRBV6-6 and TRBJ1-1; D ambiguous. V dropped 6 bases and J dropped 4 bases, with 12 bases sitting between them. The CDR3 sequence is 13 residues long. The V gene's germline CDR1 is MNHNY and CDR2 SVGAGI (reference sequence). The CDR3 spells CASSPNYGTEAFF. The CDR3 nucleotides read TGTGCCAGCAGCCCTAACTACGGCACTGAAGCTTTCTTT.

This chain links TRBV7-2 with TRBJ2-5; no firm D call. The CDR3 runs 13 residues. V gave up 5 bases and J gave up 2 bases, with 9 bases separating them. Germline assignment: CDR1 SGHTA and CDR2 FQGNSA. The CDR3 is CASSPVSQETQYF. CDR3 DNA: TGTGCCAGCAGCCCAGTTTCGCAAGAGACCCAGTACTTC. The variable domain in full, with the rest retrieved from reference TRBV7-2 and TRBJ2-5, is GAGVSQSPSNKVTEKGKDVELRCDPISGHTALYWYRQSLGQGLEFLIYFQGNSAPDKSGLPSDRFSAERTGGSVSTLTIQRTQQEDSAVYLCASSPVSQETQYFGPGTRLLVL.

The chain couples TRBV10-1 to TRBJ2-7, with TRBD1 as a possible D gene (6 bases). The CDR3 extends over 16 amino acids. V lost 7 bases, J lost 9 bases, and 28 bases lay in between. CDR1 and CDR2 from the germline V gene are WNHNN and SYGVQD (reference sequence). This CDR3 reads CASTPWVGQSTKGQYF. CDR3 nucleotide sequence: TGCGCCAGCACCCCATGGGTTGGACAGAGTACGAAAGGGCAGTACTTC.

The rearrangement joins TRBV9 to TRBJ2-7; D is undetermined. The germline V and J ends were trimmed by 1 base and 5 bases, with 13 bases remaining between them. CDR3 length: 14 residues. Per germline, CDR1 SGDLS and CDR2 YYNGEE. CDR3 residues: CASSVSGQSNEQYF. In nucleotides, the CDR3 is TGTGCCAGCAGCGTAAGTGGCCAGTCCAACGAGCAGTACTTC. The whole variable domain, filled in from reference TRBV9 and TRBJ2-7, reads DSGVTQTPKHLITATGQRVTLRCSPRSGDLSVYWYQQSLDQGLQFLIQYYNGEERAKGNILERFSAQQFPDLHSELNLSSLELGDSALYFCASSVSGQSNEQYFGPGTRLTVT.

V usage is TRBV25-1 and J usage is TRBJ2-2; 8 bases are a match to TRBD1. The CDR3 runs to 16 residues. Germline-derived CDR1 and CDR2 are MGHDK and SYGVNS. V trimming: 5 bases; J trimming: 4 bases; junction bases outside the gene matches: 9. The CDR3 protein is CASSTQTGAGTGELFF. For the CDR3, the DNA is TGTGCCAGCAGTACCCAGACAGGGGCTGGCACCGGGGAGCTGTTTTTT.

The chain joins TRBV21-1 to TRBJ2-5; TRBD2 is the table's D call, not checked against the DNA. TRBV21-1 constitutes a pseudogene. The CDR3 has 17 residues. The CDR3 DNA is TGTGCCAGCAGCGGGGGACTAGCGGGAGGGAGGCAAGAGACCCAGTACTTC. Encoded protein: CASSGGLAGGRQETQYF.

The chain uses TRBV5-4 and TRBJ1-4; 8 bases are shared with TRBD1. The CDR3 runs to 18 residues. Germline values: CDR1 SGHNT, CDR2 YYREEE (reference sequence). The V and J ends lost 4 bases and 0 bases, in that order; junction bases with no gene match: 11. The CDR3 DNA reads TGTGCCAGCAGCCCGACAGGGGCCGAGGGCGCAACTAATGAAAAACTGTTTTTT. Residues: CASSPTGAEGATNEKLFF.